This TCR beta chain is from a study of identifying expanded T cells in peripheral blood. Healthy donors had no documented immune events, such as infections, while sampled. The data were produced by immunoSEQ multiplex PCR, yet TCRdb's version contains in-frame clones alone and is incomplete. The table records tens of thousands of clones, about 91% of them present only once. Regarding the study as a whole: Across healthy donors, higher total template counts meant significantly greater approximately 2-week count variance. Differentially abundant clones: 0.95 to 1.5 between replicates, 16.4 at roughly 13 days, around 19 at four.

To note about this clone: Its antigen is unknown.

This CDR3 is built from 14 residues. The V end lost 4 bases, the J end lost 2 bases, and 10 bases lay between the germline ends. CDR1 is SGHTA, CDR2 FQGTGA, per germline. The receptor was isolated from a person between 18 and 75 years old in good health. The chain uses TRBV7-3 and TRBJ2-3, with unresolved D. The sample taken for sequencing was blood. CDR3 protein: CASSSALYTDTQYF. DNA for the CDR3: TGTGCCAGCAGCTCCGCCCTCTACACAGATACGCAGTATTTT.